Reported below is one T cell receptor (beta chain). Its cognate antigen is unknown. Amplification used 60 Vbeta primers and 13 Jbeta primers. The data were produced by immunoSEQ multiplex PCR, yet TCRdb's version contains in-frame clones alone and is incomplete. This table has more than 95,000 clones, over 70% appearing once. This specimen belongs to a study of cytomegalovirus exposure and HLA in healthy donors. Findings and limits, study-wide: Later work showed greater clonal expansion in HLA-associated TCR beta chains than in equally common others.

This CDR3 has 15 residues. Looked up from germline, CDR1 is MDHEN and CDR2 is SYDVKM. V trimming: 2 bases; J trimming: 9 bases; junction bases outside the gene matches: 7. The sample consisted of PBMCs. The chain couples TRBV28 to TRBJ2-1; 10 positions match TRBD2. The sequence was obtained from a male donor in good health and CMV-seronegative. Here the CDR3 DNA reads TGTGCCAGCAGTTTAGGGATAGCGGGAGGCGCTGAGCAGTTCTTC. Protein: CASSLGIAGGAEQFF. Complete variable domain (other parts from reference TRBV28 and TRBJ2-1): DVKVTQSSRYLVKRTGEKVFLECVQDMDHENMFWYRQDPGLGLRLIYFSYDVKMKEKGDIPEGYSVSREKKERFSLILESASTNQTSMYLCASSLGIAGGAEQFFGPGTRLTVL.